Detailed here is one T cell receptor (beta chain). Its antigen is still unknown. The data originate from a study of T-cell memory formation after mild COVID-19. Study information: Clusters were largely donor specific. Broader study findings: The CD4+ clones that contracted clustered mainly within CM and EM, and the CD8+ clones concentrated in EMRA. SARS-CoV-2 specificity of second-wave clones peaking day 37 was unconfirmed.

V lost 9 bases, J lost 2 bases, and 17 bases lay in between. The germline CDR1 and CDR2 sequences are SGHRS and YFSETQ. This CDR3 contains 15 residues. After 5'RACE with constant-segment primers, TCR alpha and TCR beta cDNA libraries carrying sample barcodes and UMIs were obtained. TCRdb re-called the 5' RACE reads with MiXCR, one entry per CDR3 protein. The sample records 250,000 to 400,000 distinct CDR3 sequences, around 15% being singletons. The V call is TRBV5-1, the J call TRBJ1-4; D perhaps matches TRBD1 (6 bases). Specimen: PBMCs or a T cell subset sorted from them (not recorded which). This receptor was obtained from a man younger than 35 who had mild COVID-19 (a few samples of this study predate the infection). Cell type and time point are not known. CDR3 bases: TGCGCCACCGGGCCTCAGGGGTTGACTAATGAAAAACTGTTTTTT. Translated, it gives CATGPQGLTNEKLFF. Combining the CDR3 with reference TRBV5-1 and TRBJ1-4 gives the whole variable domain KAGVTQTPRYLIKTRGQQVTLSCSPISGHRSVSWYQQTPGQGLQFLFEYFSETQRNKGNFPGRFSGRQFSNSRSEMNVSTLELGDSALYLCATGPQGLTNEKLFFGSGTQLSVL.